The present T cell receptor (beta chain) was sequenced within a study of STAT3 mutations in large granular lymphocyte leukemia. The wider study: More than half of T-LGLL patients received immunosuppressive therapy.

TCRbeta libraries averaged roughly 40,000 productive templates per sample. The method was immunoSEQ multiplex PCR; TCRdb's version includes in-frame clones alone and lacks a portion of them. The table records around 15,000 clones, about nine tenths of them present only once. Notes on this clone: Its antigen is as yet unknown.

Findings of the study overall: No sample exists from the first appearance of each clone. A small but highly pathogenic clone may have been missed. At least one immunodominant TCR beta clonotype appeared in every T-cell large granular lymphocyte leukemia patient.

The V end was cut by 2 bases, the J end by 8 bases, with 15 bases between. The CDR3 runs 15 residues. Germline V lookup: CDR1 MDHEN, CDR2 SYDVKM. The origin of this receptor is a woman in her forties or fifties with T-cell large granular lymphocyte leukemia. Some clones in this sample may be carry-over from other donors' samples. The V call is TRBV28, the J call TRBJ1-4, with a weak D call TRBD1 (6 bases). Sample: peripheral blood mononuclear cells. CDR3 nucleotide sequence: TGTGCCAGCAGTTTAGGGGGGGGCCCTAGCGAAAAACTGTTTTTT. Translated: CASSLGGGPSEKLFF.